The rows below give T cell receptor beta chains drawn from one sample of a study of cytomegalovirus exposure and HLA in healthy donors. Clones were sequenced by immunoSEQ multiplex PCR, and TCRdb holds only the in-frame ones, with some missing. Of under 150,000 clones in the sample, about three quarters were seen once. The sequenced material came from PBMCs. The source is a human donor in good health. CDR3s include the opening cysteine and the closing phenylalanine or tryptophan.

j_call	v_call	cdr3_aa
.	TRBV28	CASSFLGTGSEQYF
TRBJ2-6	TRBV5-6	CASSSGGSGANVLTF
TRBJ1-2	TRBV5-4	CASSLGYTGGGYTF
TRBJ2-5	TRBV4-3	CASSQESGGRGETQYF
TRBJ1-5	TRBV6-5	CASSHGPGHQPQHF
TRBJ2-2	TRBV6-1	CASIPWGQTGELFF
TRBJ2-3	TRBV5-5	CASSLGTSGSDTQYF
TRBJ2-5	TRBV7-2	CASSLGTYLVETQYF
TRBJ2-3	TRBV5-8	CASRRWAGNTDTQYF
TRBJ1-2	TRBV7-6	CASSLIAAGGGYTF
TRBJ1-1	TRBV11-1	CASREGLRTEAFF
TRBJ1-3	TRBV6-5	CASSEGGSGNTIYF
TRBJ2-1	TRBV7-9	CASSHLAGSNEQFF
TRBJ1-4	TRBV7-9	CASSSRTGLGNEKLFF
TRBJ1-4	TRBV19	CASSTSRTGPNEKLFF
TRBJ2-1	TRBV7-9	CSSSQIFPGYNEQFF
TRBJ2-3	TRBV19	CASSIGRAADTQYF
TRBJ2-1	TRBV28	CASSLSKLASLNNEQFF
TRBJ1-1	TRBV18	CASSPRGQSDTEAFF
TRBJ2-7	TRBV10-1	CASSENRDEQYF
TRBJ2-7	TRBV30	CAWTLGGASYEQYF
TRBJ2-1	TRBV5-1	CASTLDSSGGASKFF
TRBJ1-3	TRBV5-1	CASSLAMSGGNTIYF
.	TRBV28	CASRALERGAYEQYF
TRBJ1-5	TRBV7-2	CASSPGQGMSPQHF
TRBJ2-2	TRBV9	CASSLRQNTGELFF
TRBJ1-6	TRBV7-6	CASSPYPQGAHSPLHF
TRBJ1-2	TRBV7-2	CASSLSTGGYGYTF
TRBJ2-5	TRBV4-2	CASSGEQETQYF
TRBJ1-5	TRBV19	CASSTNSNQPQHF
TRBJ1-2	TRBV28	CASSDNRGYTF
TRBJ1-2	TRBV5-4	CASSSDSGQISGYTF
TRBJ2-3	TRBV9	CASSVGTSVSTDTQYF
TRBJ2-5	TRBV4-2	CASSQAGQGQETQYF
TRBJ1-1	TRBV29-1	CSVGVAGRNTEAFF
TRBJ1-2	TRBV19	CASSTSGTGDNTF
TRBJ2-4	TRBV10-2	CASSDGLAGGDIQYF
TRBJ2-1	TRBV29-1	CSVERGLASSYNEQFF
TRBJ2-2	TRBV28	CASSTLGRADGELFF
TRBJ2-3	TRBV7-2	CASSPTSVSTDTRYF
TRBJ1-1	TRBV5-5	CASSLHSPLNTEAFF
TRBJ1-1	TRBV9	CASSAGQGRNTEAFF
TRBJ2-1	TRBV7-7	CASSLELATGEQFF
TRBJ2-5	TRBV5-5	CASSSPGSQETQYF
TRBJ2-7	TRBV9	CASSVVSSGYEQYF